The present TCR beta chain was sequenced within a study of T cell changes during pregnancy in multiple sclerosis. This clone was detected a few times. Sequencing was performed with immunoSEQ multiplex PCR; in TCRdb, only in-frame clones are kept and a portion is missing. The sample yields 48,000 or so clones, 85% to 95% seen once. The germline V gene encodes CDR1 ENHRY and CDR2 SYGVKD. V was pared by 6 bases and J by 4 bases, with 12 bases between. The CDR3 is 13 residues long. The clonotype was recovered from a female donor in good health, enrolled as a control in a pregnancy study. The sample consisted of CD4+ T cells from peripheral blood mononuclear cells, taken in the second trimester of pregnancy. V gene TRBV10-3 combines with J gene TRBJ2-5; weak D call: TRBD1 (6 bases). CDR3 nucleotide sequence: TGTGCCATCAGGGCAGGGGTGGGAGAGACCCAGTACTTC. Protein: CAIRAGVGETQYF.